The 16 T cell receptor beta chains in this list originate from one sample, sequenced in a study of shared clonotypes between healthy human individuals (TCRdb year 2020). Libraries came from the immunoSEQ multiplex PCR assay. In TCRdb, the immuneACCESS table is reduced to in-frame sequences with V and J assigned. These tables do not hold every clone; where another copy was compared, an unresolved V gene accounts for under half, and the others remain unexplained. This sample has millions of clones in its table, and approximately 94% of those were observed once. The ten largest clones capture about 0.13% of the sample. Sample: naive CD4+ T cells sorted from blood. The sample's cell subset or site label, decoded: CD45RA+ positively selected. These receptors all stem from a man aged 18 to 30 in good health.

V is TRBV6-1 and J is TRBJ2-7; 7 nucleotides line up with TRBD2. Germline V gives CDR1 MNHNS, CDR2 SASEGT. The CDR3 covers 14 residues. Unmatched junction bases numbered 8, after V lost 6 bases and J lost 3 bases. Here the CDR3 reads CASRALGGIYEQYF. The CDR3 nucleotides read TGTGCCAGCAGGGCCCTGGGAGGGATCTACGAGCAGTACTTC.

This sequence joins TRBV7-8 and TRBJ1-6; D is uncertain. Germline values: CDR1 SGHVS, CDR2 FQNEAQ. This CDR3 region has 17 residues. V shed 7 bases and J shed 0 bases, with 16 bases lying between them. The CDR3 is CASTTGPGSSYNSPLHF. As DNA, the CDR3 is TGTGCCAGCACCACCGGCCCGGGGAGCTCCTATAATTCACCCCTCCACTTT.

The gene calls are TRBV5-1 and TRBJ1-5, with D maybe TRBD1 (5 bases). Per the germline V gene, CDR1 is SGHRS and CDR2 is YFSETQ. This CDR3 is 14 amino acids long. Trimming shortened V by 0 bases and J by 5 bases, and 9 bases separated the two germline ends. CDR3 sequence: CASSLGQIDQPQHF. DNA of the CDR3: TGCGCCAGCAGCTTGGGACAGATCGATCAGCCCCAGCATTTT.

CDR3 loop: CAISESNQNSDEQFF. The CDR3 coding sequence is TGTGCCATCAGTGAGTCGAATCAGAATAGCGATGAGCAGTTCTTC. V gene TRBV10-3 combines with J gene TRBJ2-1, with D perhaps matching TRBD2 (5 bases). Germline V lookup: CDR1 ENHRY, CDR2 SYGVKD. There are 15 residues in the CDR3. Trimming removed 0 bases from V and 8 bases from J, with 14 bases in between.

V gene TRBV19 combines with J gene TRBJ2-5; either TRBD1 or TRBD2 may supply D (5 bases each). Looked up from germline, CDR1 is LNHDA and CDR2 is SQIVND (reference sequence). The V and J ends lost 7 bases and 2 bases respectively, with 20 bases between them. This CDR3 spans 16 amino acids. CDR3: CASTPTAGTAQETQYF. The CDR3 DNA sequence: TGTGCCAGTACCCCAACCGCCGGGACCGCACAAGAGACCCAGTACTTC.

V usage is TRBV7-8 and J usage is TRBJ2-7, with 9 bases lining up with TRBD1. The germline V gene has CDR1 SGHVS and CDR2 FQNEAQ. V lost 5 bases, J lost 4 bases, and 6 bases stayed unmatched. This CDR3 has 14 amino acids. In nucleotides, the CDR3 is TGTGCCAGCAGCGGACAACAGGGGGCTTACGAGCAGTACTTC. This translates into CASSGQQGAYEQYF.

A note on this clone: Other DNA sequences in the same sample also yield this CDR3. The J gene is TRBJ1-1, the V gene TRBV5-1, with D hard to call. There are 14 residues in the CDR3. V lost 0 bases, J lost 1 base, and 7 bases lay in between. From germline, CDR1 is SGHRS and CDR2 YFSETQ. As DNA, the CDR3 is TGCGCCAGCAGCTTGGCGGCAGCGAACACTGAAGCTTTCTTT. It yields the protein CASSLAAANTEAFF.

The genes are TRBV7-2 and TRBJ2-5; D is possibly TRBD1 (6 bases). This CDR3 has 16 amino acids. The V and J ends lost 6 bases and 0 bases respectively, with 17 bases between them. The V gene's germline CDR1 is SGHTA and CDR2 FQGNSA. Written as DNA, the CDR3 is TGTGCCAGCAGTTCCCAGACAGGCCTCTACCAAGAGACCCAGTACTTC. Its translation is CASSSQTGLYQETQYF.

The chain is built from TRBV6-5 and TRBJ2-7; 9 bases agree with TRBD2. The V gene end was trimmed by 8 bases and the J gene end by 5 bases; junction bases not matched to a gene: 7. CDR3 size: 13 residues. The germline V gene has CDR1 MNHEY and CDR2 SVGAGI. Here the CDR3 DNA reads TGTGCCAGCCTGGGCGGGGGGGATAACGAGCAGTACTTC. Translated: CASLGGGDNEQYF.

V gene TRBV7-9 combines with J gene TRBJ2-5; TRBD1 aligns across 8 bases. The junction had 14 bases not matched to a gene; V was cut back by 4 bases and J by 10 bases. CDR1 is SEHNR, CDR2 FQNEAQ, per germline (reference sequence). The CDR3 is made up of 15 amino acids. The CDR3 sequence is CASSSDRGLSVGQYF. The CDR3 DNA reads TGTGCCAGCAGCTCCGACAGGGGTCTCTCAGTTGGCCAGTACTTC.

The V and J genes are TRBV7-2 and TRBJ2-7; TRBD2 matches 7 bases. V dropped 1 base and J dropped 6; count of bases not matched to a gene: 3. The CDR3 length is 13 residues. CDR1 SGHTA and CDR2 FQGNSA come from the germline V gene. For the CDR3, the DNA is TGTGCCAGCAGCTTAGAGGGAGGGCGCGAGCAGTACTTC. Protein: CASSLEGGREQYF.

This rearrangement joins TRBV7-2 to TRBJ2-7; the match to TRBD2 covers 10 bases. Germline V CDR1 and CDR2: SGHTA, FQGNSA. The CDR3 is made up of 13 amino acids. The ends lost 4 bases at V and 5 bases at J; junction bases unmatched: 2. The CDR3 DNA reads as TGTGCCAGCAGCTCAGCGGGAGGGAACGAGCAGTACTTC. Amino acids: CASSSAGGNEQYF.

The rearrangement links TRBV9 to TRBJ2-2, with D perhaps matching TRBD1 (6 bases). V lost 4 bases and J 6 bases, leaving 16 bases between the germline ends. Germline lookup yields CDR1 SGDLS and CDR2 YYNGEE. The CDR3 length is 15 residues. For the CDR3, the DNA is TGTGCCAGCAGCCCCCGGGACATAACGGCCGGGGAGCTGTTTTTT. Its translation: CASSPRDITAGELFF.

The chain combines TRBV10-3 with TRBJ1-1, with D possibly TRBD1 on 6 matching bases. This CDR3 has 14 amino acids. The V and J ends lost 6 bases and 8 bases respectively, with 19 bases between them. Germline loops: CDR1 ENHRY, CDR2 SYGVKD. The CDR3 region is CAISPTGTGREAFF. The CDR3 DNA reads TGTGCCATCAGCCCTACAGGGACGGGAAGGGAAGCTTTCTTT.

V gene TRBV28 combines with J gene TRBJ1-2, with 7 bases that match TRBD1. V gave up 4 bases and J gave up 4 bases; unmatched junction bases: 6. The CDR3 length is 14 residues. The germline V gene has CDR1 MDHEN and CDR2 SYDVKM. CDR3 sequence reads: CASSSTGVRYGYTF. In DNA form, the CDR3 reads TGTGCCAGCAGTTCTACAGGGGTCCGCTATGGCTACACCTTC.

The chain combines TRBV9 with TRBJ2-2; no firm D call. Trimming left V 3 bases short and J 5 bases short, with 11 bases between. From germline, CDR1 is SGDLS and CDR2 YYNGEE. The CDR3 covers 14 residues. The CDR3 spells CASSAFILTGELFF. CDR3 coding DNA: TGTGCCAGCAGCGCGTTTATTTTAACCGGGGAGCTGTTTTTT.